A selection of T cell receptor beta chains follows, all from one sample in a study of metastatic and nonmetastatic thyroid tumors. MiXCR reprocessed the PCR reads for TCRdb. The sample carries more than 9,000 clones, 28% recorded once. The sample was tumor tissue. Every receptor here comes from a male donor with papillary thyroid cancer or a benign thyroid nodule (not recorded which). Some clones in this sample may be carry-over from other donors' samples. Each CDR3 is given with its conserved first and last residue. The D gene is left open where the match is weak. Clone sizes are given selectively: once, few, many, or a class where the clone is expanded.

clone_size | d_call | j_call | v_call | cdr3_nt | cdr3_aa
once | TRBD2 | TRBJ2-7 | TRBV11-3 | TGTGCCAGCAGCCCCCGACTAGCGGGAGTCTACGAGCAGTACTTC | CASSPRLAGVYEQYF
few | . | TRBJ2-1 | TRBV12-3/TRBV12-4 | TGTGCCAGCACGATGACAGAAAAAAGCAATGAGCAGTTCTTC | CASTMTEKSNEQFF
medium-sized | TRBD1 | TRBJ1-1 | TRBV19 | TGTGCCAGTAGTACTGAACAGGGGGTGGCTTTCTTT | CASSTEQGVAFF
. | . | TRBJ2-7 | TRBV6-1 | TGTGCCAGCAGTGAACCCCCATACGAGCAGTACTTC | CASSEPPYEQYF
. | TRBD2 | TRBJ2-1 | TRBV6-1 | TGTGCCAGCAGTGAAGGGACTAGCGTGAGCAATGATCAGTTCTTC | CASSEGTSVSNDQFF
many | . | TRBJ2-4 | TRBV15 | TGTGCCACCAGCAGACCCGGGACGGGTGAGGCCAAAAACATTCAGTACTTC | CATSRPGTGEAKNIQYF
. | . | TRBJ2-1 | TRBV20-1 | TGCAGTGCTCTCCATTCGGCTGGAGGGCATAATGAGCAGTTCTTC | CSALHSAGGHNEQFF
few | . | TRBJ1-6 | TRBV6-2/TRBV6-3 | TGTGCCAGCAGTTACGACAGAAGCTCCTATAATTCACCCCTCCACTTT | CASSYDRSSYNSPLHF
. | . | TRBJ1-1 | TRBV28 | TGTGCCAGCAGTTTATGGGGGGAGTTGGCTTTCACTGAAGCTTTCTTT | CASSLWGELAFTEAFF
medium-sized | . | TRBJ2-3 | TRBV7-8 | TGTGCCAGCAGCTTACCAGGGGGGTCGGATACGCAGTATTTT | CASSLPGGSDTQYF
many | . | TRBJ2-1 | TRBV14 | TGTGCCAGCAGCCGGGGTGGGGTATCCCCGAATGAGCAGTTCTTC | CASSRGGVSPNEQFF
many | . | TRBJ2-3 | TRBV7-7 | TGTGCTAGCAGCTTGGGCGGTCGCACAGATACGCAGTATTTT | CASSLGGRTDTQYF
. | . | TRBJ2-7 | TRBV20-1 | TGCAGTGCTTCGCCGGGACTTTCCGCCTACGAGCAGTACTTC | CSASPGLSAYEQYF
medium-sized | . | TRBJ2-3 | TRBV27 | TGTGCCAGCAGTTTCGAGGTAGCGGGCACAGATACGCAGTATTTT | CASSFEVAGTDTQYF
once | TRBD1 | TRBJ1-2 | TRBV5-1 | TGCGCCAGCAGCGTGCGGGTAGGGGGCGAGTATGGCTACACCTTC | CASSVRVGGEYGYTF
. | . | TRBJ1-6 | TRBV27 | TGTGCCAGCAGTTTGTTCAGGGTAGGAAATTCACCCCTCCACTTT | CASSLFRVGNSPLHF